A selection of T cell receptor beta chains follows, all from one sample in a study of shared T cell receptors in the human thymus. This table comes from immunoSEQ multiplex PCR, and its TCRdb copy is limited to in-frame clones, with some not included. Here the sample spans 600,000 or so clones, around 87% being singletons. The sample also formed part of further work on human thymus T cells.

Specimen: thymocytes. Receptor source: a boy under two years old with a congenital heart defect. The CDR3 runs from the conserved cysteine through the conserved F or W. A D gene is named only where the DNA matches it firmly. Clone size is stated in some rows and not others, as once, few, many or a class when expanded.

d_call,clone_size,j_call,v_call,cdr3_nt,cdr3_aa
TRBD2,few,TRBJ2-1,TRBV23-1,TGCGCCAGCAGACGCGCCGCGGGGGGCCCCTTGTCCTACAATGAGCAGTTCTTC,CASRRAAGGPLSYNEQFF
-,-,TRBJ2-7,TRBV10-3,TGTGCCATCAGTGGCCGGGACTGCCCCGCCTACGAGCAGTACTTC,CAISGRDCPAYEQYF
TRBD2,-,TRBJ2-1,TRBV12-5,TGTGCTAGTGGTTTTGGACCCCAGAACCCCAATATTACGGGACTATCCTACAATGAGCAGTTCTTC,CASGFGPQNPNITGLSYNEQFF
TRBD1,-,TRBJ1-1,TRBV30,TGTGCCTGGAGTGTCACAGGGGGCGTCTTCACTGAAGCTTTCTTT,CAWSVTGGVFTEAFF
-,-,TRBJ1-2,TRBV4-3,TGCGCCAGCAGCCAAGATCGAGCCCGCGGCTACACCTTC,CASSQDRARGYTF
TRBD1,-,TRBJ1-1,TRBV28,TGTGCCAGCAGATACAAGAAGACAGGGGGGACGAACACTGAAGCTTTCTTT,CASRYKKTGGTNTEAFF
-,-,TRBJ1-6,TRBV7-9,TGTGCCAGCACCCGAGGTCCTACAGGGAATTCACCCCTCCACTTT,CASTRGPTGNSPLHF
TRBD2,-,TRBJ2-5,TRBV15,TGTGCCACCAGCGTACTAGCGAAGTACCAAGAGACCCAGTACTTC,CATSVLAKYQETQYF
-,-,TRBJ1-1,TRBV25-1,TGTGCCAGCAGTGCCAGTTTGAACACTGAAGCTTTCTTT,CASSASLNTEAFF
TRBD1,-,TRBJ2-3,TRBV7-9,TGTGCCAGCAGCTTGGGGACAGGGGGTGTGAATACGCAGTATTTT,CASSLGTGGVNTQYF
TRBD2,few,TRBJ2-1,TRBV11-2,TGTGCCAGCAGCCCCGGGGGGGAAGACAATGAGCAGTTCTTC,CASSPGGEDNEQFF
-,-,TRBJ2-1,TRBV10-3,TGTGCCATCAGTCGCCCTAGCGAATACAATGAGCAGTTCTTC,CAISRPSEYNEQFF
-,-,TRBJ1-2,TRBV5-4,TGTGCCAGCAGCCATCAAGGCTCACTGGTGCCCCTGAGGGGCTACACCTTC,CASSHQGSLVPLRGYTF
TRBD1,-,TRBJ1-2,TRBV4-3,TGCGCCAGCAGCCAGACAGGGATTAACTATGGCTACACCTTC,CASSQTGINYGYTF
TRBD2,few,TRBJ2-1,TRBV14,TGTGCCAGCAGCCAAGCCAGCGGGGGAGGCTCCTACAATGAGCAGTTCTTC,CASSQASGGGSYNEQFF
-,-,TRBJ2-3,TRBV30,TGTGCCTGGAGTCCCGGGGGAGTCACAGATACGCAGTATTTT,CAWSPGGVTDTQYF
-,few,TRBJ1-2,TRBV9,TGTGCCAGCAGCGCAGCCCAAGGGGTTGGCTACACCTTC,CASSAAQGVGYTF
-,-,TRBJ2-5,TRBV11-2,TGTGCCAGCAGCTTTGCCCTTGGGCCCAGTTCCGAGACCCAGTACTTC,CASSFALGPSSETQYF
TRBD2,-,TRBJ2-4,TRBV15,TGTGCCACCAGCAGAGACCGTCTAGCGGGAGGGCCCGGGGAAAACATTCAGTACTTC,CATSRDRLAGGPGENIQYF
-,-,TRBJ1-2,TRBV10-3,TGTGCCAGCGGGGCTAACTATGGCTACACCTTC,CASGANYGYTF
-,-,TRBJ1-3,TRBV7-8,TGTGCCAGCAGCTGGGGACTCATCTCTGGAAACACCATATATTTT,CASSWGLISGNTIYF
-,once,TRBJ1-1,TRBV5-7,TGTGCCAGCAGCTTTGGACCGAGGGGGACTGAAGCTTTCTTT,CASSFGPRGTEAFF
-,-,TRBJ1-2,TRBV6-1,TGTGCCAGCACCAACGGACTTGAGGAGTTGGGCTACACCTTC,CASTNGLEELGYTF
TRBD1,once,TRBJ2-7,TRBV6-1,TGTGCCAGCAGAGGGGACAGGGTAGTGGACGAGCAGTACTTC,CASRGDRVVDEQYF
-,-,TRBJ2-5,TRBV4-3,TGCGCCAGCAGCAGAAGGCGGGTCCAACTACACCAAGAGACCCAGTACTTC,CASSRRRVQLHQETQYF
TRBD1,-,TRBJ2-1,TRBV5-6,TGTGCCAGCAGCTCGACAGGGTTTGGCGAGCAGTTCTTC,CASSSTGFGEQFF
TRBD2,-,TRBJ2-1,TRBV25-1,TGTGCCAGCACCTTAGAGGGAGGGATGAGCTCCTACAATGAGCAGTTCTTC,CASTLEGGMSSYNEQFF
-,-,TRBJ2-7,TRBV6-4,TGTGCCAGCATATTCGAGGGACTCCCCTATAGCGAGCAGTACTTC,CASIFEGLPYSEQYF
-,-,TRBJ2-5,TRBV4-3,TGCGCCAGCAGCCAAGTTAGCGACCGAGAGACCCAGTACTTC,CASSQVSDRETQYF
TRBD2,-,TRBJ2-7,TRBV6-1,TGTGCCAGCAGTGGGCGAACTAGCGGGGGGCCCGAGCAGTACTTC,CASSGRTSGGPEQYF
-,-,TRBJ2-7,TRBV27,TGTGCCAGCAGTTTCTATCCAGGGGCCTACGAGCAGTACTTC,CASSFYPGAYEQYF
-,-,TRBJ1-1,TRBV27,TGTGCCAGCAGTTTATTCGGGCGGGAGTTGAACACTGAAGCTTTCTTT,CASSLFGRELNTEAFF
TRBD2,-,TRBJ2-7,TRBV5-1,TGCGCCAGCAGCCCCGCGGGAGGGAAATACGAGCAGTACTTC,CASSPAGGKYEQYF
TRBD1,-,TRBJ1-5,TRBV6-5,TGTGCCAGCAAAGGGGACAGCAGTAATCAGCCCCAGCATTTT,CASKGDSSNQPQHF
-,-,TRBJ2-7,TRBV11-1,TGTGCCAGCAGCTTGGGGGGGCTATCCTACGAGCAGTACTTC,CASSLGGLSYEQYF
TRBD2,-,TRBJ2-7,TRBV13,TGTGCCAGCAGCTTTAGCCTAGCGGGGGCAAAACAAGGGGAGCAGTACTTC,CASSFSLAGAKQGEQYF
-,-,TRBJ1-4,TRBV13,TGTGCCAGCAGCTTAAGGGGCTATGAAAAACTGTTTTTT,CASSLRGYEKLFF
-,-,TRBJ2-2,TRBV28,TGTGCCAGCAGTTCAATCCCCGGGGAGCTGTTTTTT,CASSSIPGELFF
-,-,TRBJ1-1,TRBV4-3,TGCGCCAGCAGCCAAGAAAGACAGAACACTGAAGCTTTCTTT,CASSQERQNTEAFF
TRBD2,-,TRBJ2-1,TRBV4-1,TGCGCCAGCAGCCAAGACCCCCCTAGCGGGGGTAACAATGAGCAGTTCTTC,CASSQDPPSGGNNEQFF
TRBD1,-,TRBJ2-7,TRBV9,TGTGCCAGCAGCGGGGGGACAGGAGGGGTTAATGAGCAGTACTTC,CASSGGTGGVNEQYF
-,once,TRBJ1-1,TRBV14,TGTGCCAGCAGCACCCCCGGTGGGGGGGACACTGAAGCTTTCTTT,CASSTPGGGDTEAFF
-,once,TRBJ2-1,TRBV9,TGTGCCAGCAGCGTAGTGGGCAGCAATGAGCAGTTCTTC,CASSVVGSNEQFF
TRBD1,few,TRBJ2-5,TRBV7-7,TGTGCCAGCAGCCGACAGGGCCCAGAGACCCAGTACTTC,CASSRQGPETQYF
-,once,TRBJ1-2,TRBV7-9,TGTGCCAGCAGCTTAGGGATCTCGGGGGGTGGATTCGGCTACACCTTC,CASSLGISGGGFGYTF
-,-,TRBJ2-3,TRBV7-7,TGTGCCAGCAGCTCGAAAGGGGGTACGCAGTATTTT,CASSSKGGTQYF
TRBD2,-,TRBJ2-7,TRBV28,TGTGCCAGCAGTTTATTCGGACTAGCGGGACCCCGTCCCGCTACCTACGAGCAGTACTTC,CASSLFGLAGPRPATYEQYF
-,-,TRBJ1-3,TRBV5-1,TGCGCCAGCAGCTTACCGGGGAACACCATATATTTT,CASSLPGNTIYF
-,-,TRBJ1-3,TRBV29-1,TGCAGCGTTGGGCCCAGCTCTGGAAACACCATATATTTT,CSVGPSSGNTIYF
TRBD1,-,TRBJ2-4,TRBV5-4,TGTGCCAGCAGCCACGGGGACAGACACAAAAACATTCAGTACTTC,CASSHGDRHKNIQYF
-,-,TRBJ1-4,TRBV6-5,TGTGCCAGCAGTTACAGGGGTGAAGAAAAACTGTTTTTT,CASSYRGEEKLFF
-,once,TRBJ1-1,TRBV28,TGTGCCAGCAGTTCAAACGGGCGGGGTGTTAACACTGAAGCTTTCTTT,CASSSNGRGVNTEAFF
TRBD1,-,TRBJ1-3,TRBV5-1,TGCGCCAGCAGCAACGGTTCCGGGACAGGGAACTCTGGAAACACCATATATTTT,CASSNGSGTGNSGNTIYF
TRBD2,-,TRBJ2-3,TRBV27,TGTGCCAGCAGCCGCGGGAGGTCCTTAGGGACAGATACGCAGTATTTT,CASSRGRSLGTDTQYF
-,-,TRBJ1-5,TRBV2,TGTGCCAGCAGTGAAGAGGGAGATCGGGAACTTTCCAATCAGCCCCAGCATTTT,CASSEEGDRELSNQPQHF
-,-,TRBJ1-5,TRBV12-5,TGTGCTAGTGGTCCCGAGGGGCCCCAGCATTTT,CASGPEGPQHF
-,few,TRBJ2-1,TRBV25-1,TGTGCCAGCAGTGAAACAGGGGGCTTGAGCGGGAGTATGAATGAGCAGTTCTTC,CASSETGGLSGSMNEQFF